Detailed here is one T cell receptor (beta chain). Antigen: not known. The entry originates in a study of T cells in localized non-small cell lung cancer. Study-wide findings and caveats: Elevated circulating T cell density in blood was associated with longer overall survival. Tumor trailed uninvolved adjacent lung in T cell clonality, which peaked there. Among the top 100 tumor clones, a median about 57 appeared in adjacent lung.

Clones were read by immunoSEQ multiplex PCR, and TCRdb kept only the in-frame ones, dropping some. The sample holds approximately 28,000 clones, about 80% seen once. This CDR3 comprises 16 residues. V and J are TRBV21-1 and TRBJ1-5. TRBV21-1 corresponds to a pseudogene. The receptor's source is a man aged 40 to 70 with stage III lung adenocarcinoma. Sequencing was performed on peripheral blood mononuclear cells, taken before any cancer treatment. CDR3 sequence reads: CASSKVAQLYNQPQHF. DNA for the CDR3: TGTGCCAGCAGCAAAGTGGCTCAGCTTTACAATCAGCCCCAGCATTTT.